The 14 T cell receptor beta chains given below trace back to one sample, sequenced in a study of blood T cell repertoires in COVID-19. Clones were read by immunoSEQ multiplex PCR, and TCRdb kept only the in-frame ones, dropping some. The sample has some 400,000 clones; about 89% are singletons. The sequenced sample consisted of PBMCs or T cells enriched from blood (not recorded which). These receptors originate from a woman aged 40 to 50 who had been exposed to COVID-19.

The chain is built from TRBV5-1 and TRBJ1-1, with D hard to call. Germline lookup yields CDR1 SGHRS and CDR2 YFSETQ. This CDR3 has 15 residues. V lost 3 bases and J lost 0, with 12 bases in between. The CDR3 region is CASSSEGVLNTEAFF. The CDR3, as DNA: TGCGCCAGCAGCTCGGAGGGCGTATTGAACACTGAAGCTTTCTTT. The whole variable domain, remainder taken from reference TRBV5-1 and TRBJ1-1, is KAGVTQTPRYLIKTRGQQVTLSCSPISGHRSVSWYQQTPGQGLQFLFEYFSETQRNKGNFPGRFSGRQFSNSRSEMNVSTLELGDSALYLCASSSEGVLNTEAFFGQGTRLTVV.

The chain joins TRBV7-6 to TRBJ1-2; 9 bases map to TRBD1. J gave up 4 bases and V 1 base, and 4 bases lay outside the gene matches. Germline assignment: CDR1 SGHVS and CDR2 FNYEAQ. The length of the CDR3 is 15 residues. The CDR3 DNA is TGTGCCAGCAGCTTAGAGCAGGGACAGGGCTATGGCTACACCTTC. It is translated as CASSLEQGQGYGYTF.

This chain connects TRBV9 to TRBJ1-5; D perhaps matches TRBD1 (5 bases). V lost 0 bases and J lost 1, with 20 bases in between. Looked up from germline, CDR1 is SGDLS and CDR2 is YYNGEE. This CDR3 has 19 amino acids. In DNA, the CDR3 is TGTGCCAGCAGCGTAGTCGCAGGGAAAATAGGCGTGAGCAATCAGCCCCAGCATTTT. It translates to CASSVVAGKIGVSNQPQHF.

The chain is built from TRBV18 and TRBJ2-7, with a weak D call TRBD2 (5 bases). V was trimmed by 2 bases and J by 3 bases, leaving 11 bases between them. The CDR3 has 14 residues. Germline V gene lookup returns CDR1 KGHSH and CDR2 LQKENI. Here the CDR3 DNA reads TGTGCCAGCTCACCAGTCGAGGGCCTCTACGAGCAGTACTTC. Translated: CASSPVEGLYEQYF. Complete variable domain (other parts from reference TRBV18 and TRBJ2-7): NAGVMQNPRHLVRRRGQEARLRCSPMKGHSHVYWYRQLPEEGLKFMVYLQKENIIDESGMPKERFSAEFPKEGPSILRIQQVVRGDSAAYFCASSPVEGLYEQYFGPGTRLTVT.

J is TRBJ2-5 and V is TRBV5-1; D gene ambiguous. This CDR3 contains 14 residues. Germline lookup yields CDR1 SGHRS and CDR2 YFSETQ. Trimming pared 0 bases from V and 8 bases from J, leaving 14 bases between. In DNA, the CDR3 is TGCGCCAGCAGCTTGGACTCCACCAGGTCCACCCAGTACTTC. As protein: CASSLDSTRSTQYF.

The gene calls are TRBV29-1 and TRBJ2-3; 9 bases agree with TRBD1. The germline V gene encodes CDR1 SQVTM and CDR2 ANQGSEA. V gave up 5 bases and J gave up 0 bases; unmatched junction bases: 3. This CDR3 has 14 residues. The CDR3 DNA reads TGCAGCGTTAAAGGGACAGGGAGCACAGATACGCAGTATTTT. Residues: CSVKGTGSTDTQYF.

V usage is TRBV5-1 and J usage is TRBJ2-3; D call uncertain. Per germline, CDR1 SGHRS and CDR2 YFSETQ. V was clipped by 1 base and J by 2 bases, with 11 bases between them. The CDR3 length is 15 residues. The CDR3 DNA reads TGCGCCAGCAGCTTGTACGCGCCCTCCACAGATACGCAGTATTTT. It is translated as CASSLYAPSTDTQYF.

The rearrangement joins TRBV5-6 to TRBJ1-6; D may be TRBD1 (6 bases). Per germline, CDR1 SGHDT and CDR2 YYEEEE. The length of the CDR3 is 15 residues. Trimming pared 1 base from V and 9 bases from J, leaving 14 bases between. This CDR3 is CASSLRGNVGSPLHF. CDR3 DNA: TGTGCCAGCAGCTTGAGGGGGAATGTGGGTTCACCCCTCCACTTT.

The CDR3 DNA sequence: TGTGCCAGCAGTTTATCCGGGACAGGGGCAGAGACCCAGTACTTC. This gives the protein CASSLSGTGAETQYF. The chain uses TRBV27 and TRBJ2-5, with 10 bases fitting TRBD1. This CDR3 is built from 15 residues. With 0 bases clipped from V and 4 bases from J, the junction kept 2 bases outside the gene matches. The germline V gene encodes CDR1 MNHEY and CDR2 SMNVEV (reference sequence).

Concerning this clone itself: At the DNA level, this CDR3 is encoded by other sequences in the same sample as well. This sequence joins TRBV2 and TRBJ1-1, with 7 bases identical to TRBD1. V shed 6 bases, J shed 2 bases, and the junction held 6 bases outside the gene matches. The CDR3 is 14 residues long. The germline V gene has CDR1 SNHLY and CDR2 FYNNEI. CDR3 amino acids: CASRLTGANTEAFF. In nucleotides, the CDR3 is TGTGCCAGCAGGCTAACAGGGGCCAACACTGAAGCTTTCTTT.

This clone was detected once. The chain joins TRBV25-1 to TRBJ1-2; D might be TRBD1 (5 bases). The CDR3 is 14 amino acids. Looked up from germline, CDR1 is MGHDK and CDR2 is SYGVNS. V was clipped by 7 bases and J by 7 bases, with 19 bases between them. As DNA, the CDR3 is TGTGCCAGCAAATCGGCAGGGAGGGAAGGTGGCTACACCTTC. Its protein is CASKSAGREGGYTF.

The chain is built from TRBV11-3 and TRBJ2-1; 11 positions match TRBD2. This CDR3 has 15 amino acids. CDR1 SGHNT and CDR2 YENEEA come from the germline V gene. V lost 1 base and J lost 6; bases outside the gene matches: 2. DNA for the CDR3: TGTGCCAGCAGCTTAGTCCTAGCGGGAGGCAATGAGCAGTTCTTC. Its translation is CASSLVLAGGNEQFF.

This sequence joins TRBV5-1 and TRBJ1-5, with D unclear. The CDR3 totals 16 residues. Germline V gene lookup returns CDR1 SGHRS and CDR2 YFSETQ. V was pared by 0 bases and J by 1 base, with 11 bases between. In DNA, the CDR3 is TGCGCCAGCAGCTTGGACGGGTTGAGGAGCAATCAGCCCCAGCATTTT. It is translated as CASSLDGLRSNQPQHF.

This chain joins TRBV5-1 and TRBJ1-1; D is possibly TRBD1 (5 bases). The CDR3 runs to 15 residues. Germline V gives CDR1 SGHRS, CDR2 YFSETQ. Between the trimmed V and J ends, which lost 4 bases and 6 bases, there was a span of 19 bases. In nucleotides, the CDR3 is TGCGCCAGCAGCCTACAACCTACAGGAGGGCCTGAAGCTTTCTTT. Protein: CASSLQPTGGPEAFF.